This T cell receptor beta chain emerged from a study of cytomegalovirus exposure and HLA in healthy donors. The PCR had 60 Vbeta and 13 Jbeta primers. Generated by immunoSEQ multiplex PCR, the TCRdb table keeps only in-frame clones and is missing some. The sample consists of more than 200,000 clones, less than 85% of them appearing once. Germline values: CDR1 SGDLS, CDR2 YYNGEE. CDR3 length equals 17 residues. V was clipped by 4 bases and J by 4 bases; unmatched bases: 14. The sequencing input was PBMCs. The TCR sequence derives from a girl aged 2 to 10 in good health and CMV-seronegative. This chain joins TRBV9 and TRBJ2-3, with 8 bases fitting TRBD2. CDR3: CASSPGGGGRWSDTQYF. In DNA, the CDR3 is TGTGCCAGCAGCCCCGGGGGGGGCGGGAGATGGTCAGATACGCAGTATTTT.